This TCR beta chain was identified in a study of T cells in localized non-small cell lung cancer (dated by TCRdb to the early 2020s). General notes on the study: The study analyzed T cell repertoires of 236 early-stage NSCLC patients, comparing tumors and uninvolved tumor-adjacent lungs. The cohort comprised roughly 220 treatment-naïve NSCLC patients with resected, localized lung tumors. A mean age of roughly 66 years was recorded for the NSCLC patients, of whom around 140 were male and 90 to 110 were female. Broader findings and caveats from the paper: A median of roughly 56 of the top 100 tumor clones were detected in paired uninvolved adjacent lung, and 28 of these tumor clones were also found among the top 100 clones of the paired uninvolved adjacent lung. Longer overall survival was associated with higher T cell density in blood, whereas shorter survival was associated with higher clonality in adjacent lung. Uninvolved tumor-adjacent lung showed the highest T cell clonality, higher than tumor, which suggests more focused antigenic responses in the adjacent lung. Because the study design was exploratory, TCR variables were selected using unadjusted p-values without false-discovery rate correction. Because multi-region tumor sequencing was not performed, intratumor heterogeneity could not be ruled out.

From the cysteine through the phenylalanine, the CDR3 covers 13 amino acids. The sequence is cut down to CDR3 DNA, 39 bases in frame from base 1. V is pared back by 9 bases and J by 4 bases, with 15 bases lying between the germline termini. The germline V gene provides CDR1 MNHGY and CDR2 SVAAGI. This clone is deemed medium-sized (0.01 to 0.1%). It has no known antigen specificity. Per-nucleotide qualities are absent, and no much larger clonotype sits a single base away. The immunoSEQ Assay was used to sequence TCR beta CDR3 regions from DNA. Processing in the source paper ran as follows. T cell density was computed as TCR beta template counts normalized to usable DNA estimated by amplifying housekeeping genes. Using the preseqR package, richness was estimated by extrapolating to 120,000 templates for tissue samples and 400,000 templates for PBMC samples. Clonality was defined as one minus Pielou's evenness. To identify tissue-enriched TCRs, differential abundance testing was run on productive amino-acid clonotypes with a minimum total count of 5 and an alpha of 0.1. The Jaccard Index and the Morisita Overlap Index were used to measure repertoire overlap between compartments. GLIPH grouped TCR beta CDR3s together with public tetramer-defined viral CDR3s, and a viral motif had to include at least three viral sequences and show V-gene enrichment. TCRdb took this table from immuneACCESS and kept in-frame rearrangements with V and J called. Such tables lack part of the clones; where checked against another copy, unresolved V genes explain under half of the gap, and the rest is unexplained. V, J and clone size are those of that table, while D and trimming were read from the DNA. A total of around 1,500 clones appear in this sample, 25% to 35% of them only once. The ten largest make up 13% to 15% of the sample.

Uninvolved adjacent lung was taken at least 2 cm from the tumor margin and confirmed free of atypia by two independent pathologists. At diagnosis, peripheral blood, uninvolved tumor-adjacent lung and tumor were collected and stored as a combination of fresh-frozen and FFPE material. This receptor was taken from a man aged 35 to 70 with stage III squamous cell lung carcinoma. The rearranged segments are TRBV6-9 and TRBJ2-5; the D region possibly corresponds to TRBD1 (6 bases align). The sample here was normal lung tissue next to the tumor, taken before any cancer treatment. The bases read TGTGCCAGGAGCACAGGGTTAGGAGAGACCCAGTACTTC. It codes for CARSTGLGETQYF.